This T cell receptor beta chain was documented in a study of PD-1 blockade in classical Hodgkin lymphoma. V dropped 10 bases and J dropped 1 base, with 10 bases sitting between them. The CDR3 extends over 12 amino acids. Germline CDR1 and CDR2: ENHRY and SYGVKD. The time point denotes: newly diagnosed, previously untreated cHL patient sample. The CD4+ T cells used were purified from thawed PBMCs through magnetic negative selection. Produced via immunoSEQ multiplex PCR; TCRdb's table is partial and in-frame only. Here the sample spans 25,000 to 35,000 clones, about 87% being singletons. The genes are TRBV10-3 and TRBJ1-1; no clear D gene. This sequence was found in a human donor with classical Hodgkin lymphoma. Sequencing used CD4+ T cells from blood. CDR3 sequence: CATATGNTEAFF. The CDR3 DNA reads as TGTGCCACCGCTACGGGGAACACTGAAGCTTTCTTT.